The 25 T cell receptor beta chains listed next were all sequenced from one sample in a study of tumor-infiltrating lymphocytes in primary liver carcinoma. Researchers drew blood RNA from unsorted whole blood and extracted germline DNA as well. Reverse transcription of approximately 500 ng total RNA with a constant-region primer produced TCR beta cDNA. Employing slightly modified ARM-PCR, three nested multiplex PCR rounds were run, and these gave rise to the TCR beta libraries. The first two PCR rounds used TRBV1-TRBV30 forward primers with a C-beta reverse primer, approximately 11 cycles each. From the multiplex PCR reads, TCRdb called clonotypes with MiXCR, one entry per CDR3 protein. The table lists 320,000 or so distinct CDR3 sequences, roughly 60% of them singletons. Sequenced sample: peripheral blood. These receptor sequences come from a man between 40 and 49 years old with primary liver carcinoma and hepatitis B virus infection.

This clonotype came up a few times. This chain uses TRBV10-1 with TRBJ2-6, with 7 bases identical to TRBD2. V lost 7 bases, J lost 2 bases, and 5 bases stayed unmatched. The CDR3 loop spans 15 amino acids. Germline V lookup: CDR1 WNHNN, CDR2 SYGVQD (reference sequence). The CDR3: CASKQGGAGANVLTF. As DNA, the CDR3 is TGCGCCAGCAAGCAGGGAGGGGCTGGGGCCAACGTCCTGACTTTC.

In regard to this clonotype: This is likely a read error, given that the CDR3 carries no conserved phenylalanine or tryptophan at its end. Because the CDR3's place on the DNA is in doubt, the DNA is left out and the CDR3 is given as listed by TCRdb. The J gene is TRBJ2-1, the V gene TRBV5-6; TRBD2 is the table's D call, not checked against the DNA. The CDR3 is 16 residues long, counting both termini. CDR1 and CDR2 (germline): SGHDT, YYEEEE. The CDR3 is CASSPSGSGRDNEHFL.

With regard to this clonotype: The junction differs from germline at one of its ends, possibly a read error. The rearrangement joins TRBV12-3 or TRBV12-4 to TRBJ2-3; D not resolved. The CDR3 totals 12 residues. CDR3 sequence (DNA): TGTGCCGGCAGGCGCACCAGAGATACGCAGTATTTT. This sequence encodes CAGRRTRDTQYF.

About this clonotype itself: Sequence at one end of the junction differs from germline and may be a read error. The chain couples TRBV6-5 to TRBJ2-1, with D possibly TRBD2 on 5 matching bases. The CDR3 runs 17 residues. CDR1 is MNHEY, CDR2 SVGAGI, per germline. The CDR3 DNA reads TGTGCCAGCAGTTACTCTTATCTCGGCGTGGGAGTCAATGAACAGTTCTTC. It encodes CASSYSYLGVGVNEQFF.

V gene TRBV5-4 combines with J gene TRBJ2-7; possibly TRBD2 for D (5 bases). This CDR3 has 13 residues. Germline loops: CDR1 SGHNT, CDR2 YYREEE (reference sequence). Trimming took off 1 base at V and 7 bases at J, with 12 bases between the two ends. CDR3 coding DNA: TGTGCCAGCAGCTTGCCAGGCCCGGGGGAGCAGTACTTC. This gives the protein CASSLPGPGEQYF.

Points on this clonotype: Being one base from a much bigger clone, this may be a read error. Because it lacks the conserved phenylalanine or tryptophan at the end, this CDR3 is likely a read error. CDR3 in DNA: TGCAGCGTTGTCGACGAGAACACTGAAGCTTTCTAT. Protein product: CSVVDENTEAFY. The gene calls are TRBV29-1 and TRBJ1-1; D remains ambiguous. The CDR3 spans 12 residues. CDR1 and CDR2 from the germline V gene are SQVTM and ANQGSEA. V was trimmed by 4 bases and J by 1 base, leaving 7 bases between them.

Notes on this clonotype: A single base separates this from a much larger clone, so it may be a read error. The V call is TRBV29-1, the J call TRBJ1-2; no definite D call. Trimming left V 4 bases short and J 0 bases short, with 15 bases between. CDR3 length: 15 amino acids. Germline loops: CDR1 SQVTM, CDR2 ANQGSEA. In DNA, the CDR3 is TGCAGCGTTGGACTTCTAAGGACTGCTAACTATGGCTACACCTTC. Translating it yields CSVGLLRTANYGYTF.

Points on this clonotype: A read error is possible here, since a much larger clone lies one base away. This sequence joins TRBV6-2 or TRBV6-3 and TRBJ2-3, with 8 bases identical to TRBD2. After removal of 5 bases from V and 4 bases from J, the junction contained 11 bases not matched to a gene. CDR1 is MNHEY and CDR2 is SVGEGT in the germline V gene. This CDR3 comprises 16 residues. The CDR3 sequence is CASSKTKRESPDTQYF. The DNA for the CDR3 is TGTGCCAGCAGTAAGACTAAGCGGGAGAGCCCAGATACGCAGTATTTT.

The V and J genes are TRBV11-2 and TRBJ1-1; D possibly corresponds to TRBD1 (6 bases). Germline V CDR1 and CDR2: SGHAT, FQNNGV. The V end was cut by 5 bases, the J end by 5 bases, with 18 bases between. CDR3 size: 15 residues. The CDR3: CASSPLRTVGTEAFF. The CDR3 DNA sequence: TGTGCCAGCAGCCCCCTTCGGACAGTGGGAACTGAAGCTTTCTTT.

Remarks on this clonotype: A much larger clone lies one base from this, so it may be a read error. V is TRBV29-1 and J is TRBJ2-1; TRBD1 aligns across 10 bases. Germline CDR1 is SQVTM and CDR2 is ANQGSEA. V gave up 7 bases and J gave up 8 bases; unmatched junction bases: 11. The CDR3 contains 14 residues. CDR3 coding DNA: TGCAGCGCCGGTGGCGGACAGGGGGTGGATGAGCAGTTCTTC. Translation: CSAGGGQGVDEQFF.

This clonotype was seen a single time. One end of the junction varies from germline; a read error may be responsible. The rearrangement joins TRBV4-2 to TRBJ2-1; unclear D gene. Germline CDR1 reads LGHNA; CDR2 reads YNFKEQ. This CDR3 region has 14 residues. DNA of the CDR3: TGTGCCAGCAGCCGGGTGGACGAGTACAGTGAGCAGTTCTTC. This translates into CASSRVDEYSEQFF.

The chain has TRBV6-1 and TRBJ1-3; no clear D gene. This CDR3 contains 13 residues. Trimming stripped 11 bases from V and 0 bases from J, with 11 bases between. In germline, CDR1 is MNHNS, CDR2 SASEGT. The CDR3 spells CAFRGDSGNTIYF. The CDR3, as DNA: TGTGCCTTCCGGGGAGACTCTGGAAACACCATATATTTT.

V is TRBV4-3 and J is TRBJ2-7; unclear D gene. Germline loops: CDR1 LGHNA, CDR2 YSLEER. CDR3 size: 15 residues. The V and J ends lost 0 bases and 3 bases respectively, with 12 bases between them. This CDR3 is CASSQDVRAHYEQYF. In nucleotides, the CDR3 is TGCGCCAGCAGCCAAGATGTAAGGGCCCACTACGAGCAGTACTTC.

About this clonotype: An end of the junction differs from the germline gene, which may be a read error. The chain is built from TRBV12-5 and TRBJ2-3; 9 positions match TRBD2. The CDR3 length is 14 residues. Germline loops: CDR1 LGHNT, CDR2 FRNRAP. The CDR3 region has the DNA TGTGCTAGTAGTTTGGGACTAGCCCCAGATACGCAGTATTTT. This sequence encodes CASSLGLAPDTQYF.

About this clonotype: Since a much larger clone is just one base distant, this may be a read error. CDR3 bases: TGTGCCAGCAGTTTTTCTTCTAACGGGAGAGAGGTGGCAGATACGCAGTATTTT. Protein: CASSFSSNGREVADTQYF. The chain carries TRBV6-2 or TRBV6-3 and TRBJ2-3, with D possibly matching TRBD2 (6 bases). Trimming took 4 bases from V and 4 from J, leaving 24 bases between them. CDR1 and CDR2 (germline): MNHEY, SVGEGT. The CDR3 loop spans 18 amino acids.

This clonotype was counted once. The V and J genes are TRBV7-9 and TRBJ2-4; perhaps D is TRBD1 or TRBD2 (5 bases each). The V and J ends lost 1 base and 6 bases respectively, with 13 bases between them. Germline V gives CDR1 SEHNR, CDR2 FQNEAQ (reference sequence). This CDR3 is 15 amino acids long. The CDR3 protein is CASSLVTGSGNIQYF. CDR3 sequence (DNA): TGTGCCAGCAGCTTAGTTACAGGCAGCGGAAACATTCAGTACTTC.

This clonotype was observed a handful of times. The chain links TRBV5-5 to TRBJ2-1, with 7 bases fitting TRBD2. The CDR3 has 14 residues. V gave up 5 bases and J gave up 8 bases; unmatched junction bases: 10. CDR1 is SGHKS, CDR2 YYEKEE, per germline (reference sequence). CDR3 sequence (DNA): TGTGCCAGCAGGCCCCTAGCGGAGGGGTATGAGCAGTTCTTC. It specifies CASRPLAEGYEQFF.

With respect to this clonotype: One end of the junction is discordant with germline, which a read error may explain. DNA for the CDR3: TGTGCCGGCAGCTTAGTTCAGGAGCGGGAGGACACCCGGGAGCTGTTTTTT. Amino acids: CAGSLVQEREDTRELFF. The chain links TRBV11-2 to TRBJ2-2; the match to TRBD2 covers 9 bases. In germline, CDR1 is SGHAT, CDR2 FQNNGV. CDR3 size: 17 residues.

The rearrangement joins TRBV29-1 to TRBJ2-5; 9 bases line up with TRBD2. The junction had 10 bases not matched to a gene; V was cut back by 3 bases and J by 5 bases. The CDR3 length is 15 residues. The germline gives CDR1 SQVTM, CDR2 ANQGSEA. The CDR3 sequence is CSVELAGGPGETQYF. The CDR3 coding sequence is TGCAGCGTTGAGCTTGCGGGAGGGCCTGGTGAGACCCAGTACTTC.

This clonotype was observed a handful of times. The rearrangement uses TRBV5-1 and TRBJ1-1; D not certain. CDR3 length: 15 amino acids. The V and J ends lost 0 bases and 2 bases respectively, with 11 bases between them. Germline lookup yields CDR1 SGHRS and CDR2 YFSETQ. The CDR3 loop reads CASSLELYSNTEAFF. CDR3 sequence (DNA): TGCGCCAGCAGCTTGGAATTGTACAGTAACACTGAAGCTTTCTTT.

Of note for this clonotype: One end of the junction varies from germline; a read error may be responsible. The rearrangement links TRBV4-1 to TRBJ2-7, with D unresolved. CDR1 is MGHRA, CDR2 YSYEKL, per germline. The CDR3 consists of 14 residues. The chain's CDR3 is CTSSLMMDSYEQYF. Written as DNA, the CDR3 is TGCACCAGCAGCCTTATGATGGATTCCTACGAGCAGTACTTC.

This clonotype was seen repeatedly, ten times or more. The chain combines TRBV4-1 with TRBJ2-7; TRBD1 matches at 12 bases. The CDR3 runs to 14 residues. Germline-derived CDR1 and CDR2 are MGHRA and YSYEKL. Trimming took 4 bases from V and 5 from J; bases not matched to a gene: 3. In nucleotides, the CDR3 is TGCGCCAGCAGCCTGGGACAGGGGGCCCACGAGCAGTACTTC. This sequence encodes CASSLGQGAHEQYF.

As regards this clonotype: Being one base from a much bigger clone, this may be a read error. The chain combines TRBV10-2 with TRBJ1-5; possibly TRBD1 for D (5 bases). There are 15 residues in the CDR3. Germline values: CDR1 WSHSY, CDR2 SAAADI. CDR3: CASCESGGTNQPQHF. The CDR3 region has the DNA TGCGCCAGCTGTGAGTCGGGGGGGACCAATCAGCCCCAGCATTTT.

Comments on this clonotype: It may be a read error: a sequence one base away is much more abundant. The chain combines TRBV4-2 with TRBJ2-3; TRBD2 matches at 8 bases. The CDR3 contains 14 residues. The germline gives CDR1 LGHNA, CDR2 YNFKEQ. CDR3 nucleotide sequence: TGTACCAGCAGCCAACAGCGGGAGAGTGATACGCAGTATTTT. Its translation is CTSSQQRESDTQYF.

As for this clonotype: A read error may produce the germline difference seen at one junction end. V gene TRBV6-1 combines with J gene TRBJ2-4; tentatively, D is TRBD2 (6 bases). This CDR3 region has 14 residues. Per the germline V gene, CDR1 is MNHNS and CDR2 is SASEGT. The CDR3 DNA reads TGTGCCAGCAGTGTAGCTGGAGGGGTAAACATTAAGTACTTC. Protein sequence: CASSVAGGVNIKYF.